The 22 T cell receptor beta chains given below trace back to one sample, sequenced in a study of human T cells and chemical hapten exposure. TCRdb ran MiXCR on the RACE reads and lists one entry per CDR3 protein. Seen here are around 100,000 distinct CDR3 sequences, about an eighth observed once, and the top ten hold 2.5% to 4%. Time point noted: patch test 2, 6 weeks after DPC sensitization. Regarding treatment: therapeutic diphenylcyclopropenone sensitization with weekly scalp DPC. The material sequenced was whole blood, taken in connection with sensitization to the hapten diphenylcyclopropenone (DPC). These receptors were taken from a woman aged 40 to 50 with alopecia areata. Some clones in this sample may be carry-over from other donors' samples.

In this sample, this clonotype turned up many times. Here the CDR3 DNA reads TGTGCCAGCAGCGTAGGACAGGGTACTAACTATGGCTACACCTTC. Protein sequence: CASSVGQGTNYGYTF. The V and J genes are TRBV7-9 and TRBJ1-2; TRBD1 matches at 8 bases. The trim removed 5 bases at V and 0 bases at J, leaving 5 bases unmatched. CDR1 and CDR2 (germline): SEHNR, FQNEAQ (reference sequence). CDR3 size: 15 residues.

A few counts support this clonotype. The chain has TRBV6-2 or TRBV6-3 and TRBJ2-5; 7 positions agree with TRBD1. Per the germline V gene, CDR1 is MNHEY and CDR2 is SVGEGT. CDR3 length: 21 residues. Losses at the gene ends were 0 bases for V and 0 bases for J; bases not matched to a gene: 19. This CDR3 is CASSYSRAGGLTRTDQETQYF. The DNA for the CDR3 is TGTGCCAGCAGTTACTCGAGGGCAGGGGGTCTGACCAGGACAGACCAAGAGACCCAGTACTTC.

V is TRBV7-8 and J is TRBJ1-1; D is perhaps TRBD1 (6 bases). The CDR3 totals 15 residues. V gave up 2 bases and J gave up 4 bases, with 14 bases separating them. Germline V lookup: CDR1 SGHVS, CDR2 FQNEAQ. The CDR3 nucleotides read TGTGCCAGCAGCTTATCGGGGGCGTTGAGCACTGAAGCTTTCTTT. Its protein is CASSLSGALSTEAFF.

This clonotype has only a few counts. The chain carries TRBV27 and TRBJ2-1; the match to TRBD1 covers 10 bases. The V gene end was trimmed by 3 bases and the J gene end by 5 bases; junction bases not matched to a gene: 7. This CDR3 has 16 amino acids. Germline V gives CDR1 MNHEY, CDR2 SMNVEV (reference sequence). CDR3 sequence: CASSFTGTGEHNEQFF. The CDR3 bases are TGTGCCAGCAGTTTTACCGGGACAGGGGAACACAATGAGCAGTTCTTC.

This clonotype has only one observation. This chain links TRBV10-3 with TRBJ1-1; TRBD1 is a possible D gene (6 bases). V lost 7 bases, J lost 2 bases, and 11 bases lay in between. The germline CDR1 and CDR2 sequences are ENHRY and SYGVKD. The CDR3 contains 13 residues. In DNA form, the CDR3 reads TGTGCCATCACCCCGGACAGCAACACTGAAGCTTTCTTT. Its protein product is CAITPDSNTEAFF.

The chain has TRBV12-3 or TRBV12-4 and TRBJ2-1; the D is unclear. CDR3 length: 11 residues. V shed 7 bases and J shed 9 bases, with 10 bases lying between them. CDR3 coding DNA: TGTGCCAGCAAGACATGGGGTGAGCAGTTCTTC. As protein: CASKTWGEQFF.

This clonotype was seen once. The chain has TRBV27 and TRBJ1-5, with D tentatively TRBD1 (6 bases). V was trimmed by 3 bases and J by 2 bases, leaving 14 bases between them. The CDR3 length is 16 residues. Germline V gene data show CDR1 as MNHEY and CDR2 as SMNVEV (reference sequence). CDR3 DNA sequence: TGTGCCAGCAGTTTGCGGGGGGCGTTTGGCAATCAGCCCCAGCATTTT. Translation gives CASSLRGAFGNQPQHF.

The chain couples TRBV12-2 to TRBJ2-7; TRBD2 was called by the table and not checked on the DNA. TRBV12-2 is an annotated pseudogene. CDR3 length equals 17 residues. CDR3 protein: CASRLTRLAGPIREQYF. The DNA for the CDR3 is TGTGCAAGTCGCTTAACCCGATTAGCGGGACCGATTAGGGAGCAGTACTTC.

As concerns this clonotype: A read error may be the cause here, since a much bigger clone is one base away. In DNA form, the CDR3 reads TGTGCCAGCAGCTTAGCGGGATCTAGCACAGATACGCAGTATTTT. It yields the protein CASSLAGSSTDTQYF. The V and J genes are TRBV7-2 and TRBJ2-3; D unresolved. Germline V gene sequence: CDR1 SGHTA, CDR2 FQGNSA. Trimming pared 0 bases from V and 0 bases from J, leaving 7 bases between. The CDR3 is 15 amino acids.

As DNA, the CDR3 is TGTGCCAGCAGCTTTGACGGGAGTACCAATTCACCCCTCCACTTT. Protein sequence: CASSFDGSTNSPLHF. The gene calls are TRBV7-2 and TRBJ1-6; no firm D call. CDR1 is SGHTA and CDR2 is FQGNSA in the germline V gene. V gave up 3 bases and J gave up 7 bases, with 13 bases separating them. This CDR3 is 15 amino acids long.

The J gene is TRBJ1-1, the V gene TRBV29-1; perhaps TRBD1 as D (6 bases). This CDR3 spans 13 amino acids. Trimming pared 4 bases from V and 4 bases from J, leaving 13 bases between. CDR1 and CDR2 (germline): SQVTM, ANQGSEA. Written as DNA, the CDR3 is TGCAGCGTTGGACGGGGGCTAGGCACTGAAGCTTTCTTT. Its translation: CSVGRGLGTEAFF.

This clonotype was seen repeatedly, ten times or more. This chain uses TRBV28 with TRBJ2-1, with 7 bases lining up with TRBD2. V shed 1 base, J shed 5 bases, and the junction held 8 bases outside the gene matches. The CDR3 runs 16 residues. In germline, CDR1 is MDHEN, CDR2 SYDVKM. The CDR3 bases are TGTGCCAGCAGTTTATCGGTAGCGGGTAAGAACAATGAGCAGTTCTTC. The encoded protein is CASSLSVAGKNNEQFF.

This clonotype has ten or more counts. The chain is built from TRBV10-2 and TRBJ2-3; D call uncertain. Trimming pared 4 bases from V and 6 bases from J, leaving 8 bases between. Germline V lookup: CDR1 WSHSY, CDR2 SAAADI. The CDR3 loop spans 12 amino acids. CDR3 amino acids: CASSAVRDTQYF. The CDR3, as DNA: TGCGCCAGCAGTGCGGTTCGGGATACGCAGTATTTT.

V usage is TRBV12-3 or TRBV12-4 and J usage is TRBJ2-2, with D perhaps given as TRBD1 or TRBD2 (7 bases each). V gave up 4 bases and J gave up 1 base, with 10 bases separating them. The CDR3 is 15 amino acids. The CDR3 here is CASSSRGGNTGELFF. The CDR3 nucleotides read TGTGCCAGCAGTTCCAGGGGGGGGAACACCGGGGAGCTGTTTTTT.

This clonotype was counted between two and nine times. The chain employs TRBV14 and TRBJ2-2; the D is unclear. The CDR3 is 13 amino acids. The V and J ends lost 0 bases and 6 bases respectively, with 5 bases between them. CDR1 and CDR2 (germline): SGHDN, FVKESK. This CDR3 is CASSQDSPGELFF. The CDR3 coding sequence is TGTGCCAGCAGCCAAGACAGCCCCGGGGAGCTGTTTTTT.

This rearrangement joins TRBV20-1 to TRBJ2-7, with 9 bases aligning to TRBD2. The CDR3 is made up of 15 amino acids. CDR1 is DFQATT and CDR2 is SNEGSKA in the germline V gene (reference sequence). Trimming cost V 6 bases and J 3 bases; bases outside gene matches: 12. Written as DNA, the CDR3 is TGCAGTGCACGCCCCGGGACTAGCAATATCTACGAGCAGTACTTC. This gives the protein CSARPGTSNIYEQYF.

Note on this clonotype: A read error may be the cause here, since a much bigger clone is one base away. This chain uses TRBV6-2 or TRBV6-3 with TRBJ2-3; D is perhaps TRBD2 (6 bases). Germline CDR1 and CDR2: MNHEY and SVGEGT. V gave up 2 bases and J gave up 2 bases, with 14 bases separating them. The length of the CDR3 is 16 residues. CDR3 sequence reads: CASSYEAGGDTDTQYF. Here the CDR3 DNA reads TGTGCCAGCAGTTACGAGGCGGGCGGGGACACAGATACGCAGTATTTT.

This clonotype was counted many times. For the CDR3, the DNA is TGTGCCAGCAGCTTGGGGACGGTCATGAACACTGAAGCTTTCTTT. Translating gives CASSLGTVMNTEAFF. This rearrangement joins TRBV7-2 to TRBJ1-1; D perhaps matches TRBD1 (5 bases). Trimming pared 3 bases from V and 0 bases from J, leaving 11 bases between. CDR3 length: 15 amino acids. Germline CDR1 SGHTA, CDR2 FQGNSA.

The rearrangement links TRBV7-2 to TRBJ2-7; a possible D gene is TRBD1 (6 bases). The CDR3 totals 14 residues. The V and J ends lost 5 bases and 7 bases respectively, with 18 bases between them. Germline loops: CDR1 SGHTA, CDR2 FQGNSA. The CDR3 loop is CASSPQAGVEEQYF. DNA of the CDR3: TGTGCCAGCAGCCCCCAGGCAGGGGTAGAAGAGCAGTACTTC. Supplemented by reference TRBV7-2 and TRBJ2-7, the full variable domain reads GAGVSQSPSNKVTEKGKDVELRCDPISGHTALYWYRQSLGQGLEFLIYFQGNSAPDKSGLPSDRFSAERTGGSVSTLTIQRTQQEDSAVYLCASSPQAGVEEQYFGPGTRLTVT.

The chain couples TRBV9 to TRBJ2-1, with 12 positions matching TRBD2. In germline, CDR1 is SGDLS, CDR2 YYNGEE. Losses at the gene ends were 0 bases for V and 3 bases for J; bases not matched to a gene: 4. CDR3 length: 17 amino acids. The DNA of the CDR3 is TGTGCCAGCAGCGTAGTGTCGACTAGCGGGAGCTACAATGAGCAGTTCTTC. This translates into CASSVVSTSGSYNEQFF.

This clonotype was seen ten or more times. The chain employs TRBV3-1 and TRBJ1-6; TRBD1 matches 9 bases. The CDR3 covers 13 residues. From germline, CDR1 is LGHDT and CDR2 YNNKEL (reference sequence). Trimming at V came to 10 bases and at J to 9 bases, leaving 7 bases not matched to a gene. This CDR3 is CATQDRGSSPLHF. CDR3 sequence (DNA): TGTGCCACGCAGGACAGGGGAAGTTCACCCCTCCACTTT.

The rearrangement joins TRBV12-3 or TRBV12-4 to TRBJ1-1, with D uncertain. The CDR3 has 15 amino acids. V was trimmed by 1 base and J by 9 bases, leaving 18 bases between them. CDR3 region: CASSLGIGNGPQAFF. The CDR3 region has the DNA TGTGCCAGCAGTTTAGGAATAGGCAATGGTCCGCAAGCTTTCTTT.